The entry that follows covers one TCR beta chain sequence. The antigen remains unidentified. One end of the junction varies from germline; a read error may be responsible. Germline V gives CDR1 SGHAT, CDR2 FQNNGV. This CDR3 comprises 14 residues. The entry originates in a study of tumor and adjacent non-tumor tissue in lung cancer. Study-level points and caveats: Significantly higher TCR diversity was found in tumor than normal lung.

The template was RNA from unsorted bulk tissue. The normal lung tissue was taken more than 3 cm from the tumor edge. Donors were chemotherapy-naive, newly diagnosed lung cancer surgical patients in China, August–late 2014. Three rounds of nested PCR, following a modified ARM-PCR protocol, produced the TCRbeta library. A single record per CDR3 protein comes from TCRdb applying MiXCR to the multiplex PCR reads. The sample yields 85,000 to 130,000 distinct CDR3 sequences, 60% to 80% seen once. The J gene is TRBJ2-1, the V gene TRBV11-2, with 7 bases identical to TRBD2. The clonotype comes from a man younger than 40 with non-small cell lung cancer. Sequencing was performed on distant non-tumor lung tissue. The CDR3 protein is CDGSSLTSYNEQFF. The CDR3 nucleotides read TGTGACGGCAGCTCCCTGACTAGCTACAATGAGCAATTCTTC. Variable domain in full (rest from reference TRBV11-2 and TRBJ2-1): EAGVAQSPRYKIIEKRQSVAFWCNPISGHATLYWYQQILGQGPKLLIQFQNNGVVDDSQLPKDRFSAERLKGVDSTLKIQPAKLEDSAVYLCDGSSLTSYNEQFFGPGTRLTVL.